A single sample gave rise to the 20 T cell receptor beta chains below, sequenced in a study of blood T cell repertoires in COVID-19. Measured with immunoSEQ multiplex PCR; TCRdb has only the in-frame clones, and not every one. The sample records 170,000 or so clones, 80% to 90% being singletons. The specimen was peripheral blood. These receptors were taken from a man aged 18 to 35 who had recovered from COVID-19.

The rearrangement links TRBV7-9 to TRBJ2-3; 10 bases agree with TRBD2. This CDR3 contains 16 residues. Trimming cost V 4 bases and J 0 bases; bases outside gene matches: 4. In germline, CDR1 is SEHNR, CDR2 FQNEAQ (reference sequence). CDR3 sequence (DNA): TGTGCCAGCAGCTCCGAGACTAGCGGGAGCACAGATACGCAGTATTTT. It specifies CASSSETSGSTDTQYF.

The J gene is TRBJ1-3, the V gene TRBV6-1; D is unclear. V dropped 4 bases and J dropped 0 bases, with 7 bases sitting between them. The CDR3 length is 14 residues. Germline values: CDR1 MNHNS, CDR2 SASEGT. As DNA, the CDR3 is TGTGCCAGCAGTGCAGCTCGCTCTGGAAACACCATATATTTT. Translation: CASSAARSGNTIYF.

CDR3 loop: CASSLMRGRASGGELFF. The DNA for the CDR3 is TGTGCCAGCAGCTTAATGCGCGGGAGGGCCTCGGGCGGGGAGCTGTTTTTT. The chain employs TRBV7-2 and TRBJ2-2; 9 bases match TRBD2. The CDR3 covers 17 residues. Looked up from germline, CDR1 is SGHTA and CDR2 is FQGNSA. Trimming cost V 2 bases and J 7 bases; bases outside gene matches: 11.

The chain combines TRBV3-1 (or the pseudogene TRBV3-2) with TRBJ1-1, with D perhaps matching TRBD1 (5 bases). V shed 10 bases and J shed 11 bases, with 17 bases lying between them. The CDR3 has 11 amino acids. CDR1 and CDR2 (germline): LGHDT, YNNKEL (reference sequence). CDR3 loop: CAIPGGGMAFF. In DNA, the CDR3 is TGTGCCATCCCGGGGGGGGGAATGGCTTTCTTT.

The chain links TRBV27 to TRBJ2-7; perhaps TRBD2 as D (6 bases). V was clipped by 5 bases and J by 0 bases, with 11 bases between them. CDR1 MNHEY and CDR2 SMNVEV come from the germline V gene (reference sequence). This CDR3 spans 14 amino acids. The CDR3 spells CASSRLGSSYEQYF. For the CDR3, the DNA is TGTGCCAGCAGTCGACTAGGGAGCTCCTACGAGCAGTACTTC.

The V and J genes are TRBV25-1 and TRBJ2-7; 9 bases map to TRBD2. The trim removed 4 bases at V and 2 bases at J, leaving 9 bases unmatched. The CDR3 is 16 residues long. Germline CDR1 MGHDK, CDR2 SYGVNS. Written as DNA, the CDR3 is TGTGCCAGCAGTGGCCTAGCGGGAAATAGGGCCTACGAGCAGTACTTC. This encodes CASSGLAGNRAYEQYF.

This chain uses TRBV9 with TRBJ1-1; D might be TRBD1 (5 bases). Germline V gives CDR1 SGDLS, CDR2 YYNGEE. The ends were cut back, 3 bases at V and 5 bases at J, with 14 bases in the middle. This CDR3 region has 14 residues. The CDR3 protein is CASSDGTGGTEAFF. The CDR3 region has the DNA TGTGCCAGCAGCGACGGGACGGGGGGGACTGAAGCTTTCTTT.

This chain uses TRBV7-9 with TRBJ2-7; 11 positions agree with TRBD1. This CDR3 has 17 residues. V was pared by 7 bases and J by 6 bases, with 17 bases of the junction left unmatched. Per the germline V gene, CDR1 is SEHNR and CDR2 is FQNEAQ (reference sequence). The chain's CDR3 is CASIKNLRGQGVVEQYF. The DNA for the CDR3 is TGTGCCAGCATCAAAAATTTGCGGGGACAGGGGGTAGTCGAGCAGTACTTC.

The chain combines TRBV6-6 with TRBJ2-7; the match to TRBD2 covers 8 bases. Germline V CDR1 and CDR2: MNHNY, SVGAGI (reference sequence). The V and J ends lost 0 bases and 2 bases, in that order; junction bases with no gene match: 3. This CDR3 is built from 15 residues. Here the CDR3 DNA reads TGTGCCAGCAGTTACTCGACGGGGGGGACCTACGAGCAGTACTTC. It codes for CASSYSTGGTYEQYF.

The CDR3: CASSQGGVREQYF. DNA of the CDR3: TGCGCCAGCAGCCAAGGCGGAGTGCGGGAGCAGTACTTC. V usage is TRBV4-3 and J usage is TRBJ2-7; D gene uncertain. From germline, CDR1 is LGHNA and CDR2 YSLEER. CDR3 size: 13 residues. V lost 1 base and J lost 7, with 11 bases in between.

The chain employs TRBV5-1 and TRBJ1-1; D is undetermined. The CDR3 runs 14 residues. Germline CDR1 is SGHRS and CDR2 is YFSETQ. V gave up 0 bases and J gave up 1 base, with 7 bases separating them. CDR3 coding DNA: TGCGCCAGCAGCTTGGCAGGTCCGAACACTGAAGCTTTCTTT. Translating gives CASSLAGPNTEAFF.

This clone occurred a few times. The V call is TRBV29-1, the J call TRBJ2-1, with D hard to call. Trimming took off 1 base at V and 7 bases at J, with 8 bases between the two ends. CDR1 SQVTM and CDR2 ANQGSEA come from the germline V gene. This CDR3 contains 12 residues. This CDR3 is CSVEGGKNEQFF. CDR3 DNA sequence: TGCAGCGTTGAAGGAGGCAAGAATGAGCAGTTCTTC.

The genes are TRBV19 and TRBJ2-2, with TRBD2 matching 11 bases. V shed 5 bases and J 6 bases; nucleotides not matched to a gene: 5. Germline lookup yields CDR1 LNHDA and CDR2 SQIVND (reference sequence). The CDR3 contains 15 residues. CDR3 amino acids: CASSPTSGSSGELFF. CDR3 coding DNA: TGTGCCAGTAGTCCTACTAGCGGGAGTTCCGGGGAGCTGTTTTTT.

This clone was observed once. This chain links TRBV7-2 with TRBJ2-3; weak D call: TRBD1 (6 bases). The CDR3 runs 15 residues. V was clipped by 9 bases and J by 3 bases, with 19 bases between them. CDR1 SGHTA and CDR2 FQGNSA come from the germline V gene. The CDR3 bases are TGTGCCAGTATATTGAGGACAGCGACAACAGATACGCAGTATTTT. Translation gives CASILRTATTDTQYF.

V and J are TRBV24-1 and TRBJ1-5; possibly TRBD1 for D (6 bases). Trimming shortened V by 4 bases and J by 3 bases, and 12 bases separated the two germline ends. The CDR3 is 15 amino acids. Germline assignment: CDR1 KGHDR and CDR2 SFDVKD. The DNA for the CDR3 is TGTGCCACCAGTGACCACAGGACAGTCAATCAGCCCCAGCATTTT. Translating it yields CATSDHRTVNQPQHF.

CDR3 sequence: CASSLGLYTGELFF. Here the CDR3 DNA reads TGCGCCAGCAGCTTGGGACTTTACACCGGGGAGCTGTTTTTT. The chain couples TRBV5-1 to TRBJ2-2; D remains unclear. The CDR3 runs 14 residues. V lost 0 bases and J lost 3, with 6 bases in between. The germline CDR1 and CDR2 sequences are SGHRS and YFSETQ.

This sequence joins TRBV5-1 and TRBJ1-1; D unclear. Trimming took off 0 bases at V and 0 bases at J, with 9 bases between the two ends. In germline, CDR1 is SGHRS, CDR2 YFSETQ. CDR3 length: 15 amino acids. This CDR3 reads CASSLVTPLNTEAFF. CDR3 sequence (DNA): TGCGCCAGCAGCTTGGTAACACCTCTGAACACTGAAGCTTTCTTT. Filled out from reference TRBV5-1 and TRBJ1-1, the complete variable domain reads KAGVTQTPRYLIKTRGQQVTLSCSPISGHRSVSWYQQTPGQGLQFLFEYFSETQRNKGNFPGRFSGRQFSNSRSEMNVSTLELGDSALYLCASSLVTPLNTEAFFGQGTRLTVV.

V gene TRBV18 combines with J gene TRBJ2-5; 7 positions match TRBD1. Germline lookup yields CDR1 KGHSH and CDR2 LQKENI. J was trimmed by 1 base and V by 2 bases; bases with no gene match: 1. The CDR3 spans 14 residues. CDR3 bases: TGTGCCAGCTCACCAGGGACAGCCCAAGAGACCCAGTACTTC. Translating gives CASSPGTAQETQYF.

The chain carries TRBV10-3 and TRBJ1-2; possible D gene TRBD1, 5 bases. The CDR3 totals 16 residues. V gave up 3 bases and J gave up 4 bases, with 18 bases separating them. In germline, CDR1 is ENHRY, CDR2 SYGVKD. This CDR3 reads CAISDPTELGLYGYTF. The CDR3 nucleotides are TGTGCCATCAGTGACCCGACGGAATTGGGGCTCTATGGCTACACCTTC.

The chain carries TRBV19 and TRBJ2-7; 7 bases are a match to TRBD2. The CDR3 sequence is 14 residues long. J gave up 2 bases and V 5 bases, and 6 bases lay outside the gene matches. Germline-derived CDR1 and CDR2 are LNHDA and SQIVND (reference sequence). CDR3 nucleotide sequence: TGTGCCAGTAGTGCCGGGAGGCCCCCCTACGAGCAGTACTTC. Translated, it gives CASSAGRPPYEQYF.